One and the same sample provided the 13 T cell receptor beta chains below, sequenced in a study of T cell changes during pregnancy in multiple sclerosis. The table came from immunoSEQ multiplex PCR; TCRdb's copy has only in-frame clones and leaves some out. The table records about 9,500 clones, about 83% of them present only once. The source was CD8+ T cells from peripheral blood mononuclear cells, collected in the third trimester of pregnancy. Receptors were obtained from a female donor in good health, enrolled as a control in a pregnancy study.

About this clone itself: One end of the junction is discordant with germline, which a read error may explain. This chain links TRBV5-1 with TRBJ2-7, with D maybe TRBD1 (5 bases). From germline, CDR1 is SGHRS and CDR2 YFSETQ. The CDR3 is 14 residues long. The CDR3 loop reads CASSLSQGWYEQYF. In DNA, the CDR3 is TGTGCCAGCAGCTTGTCCCAGGGATGGTACGAGCAGTACTTC.

The chain is built from TRBV28 and TRBJ1-4; possible D gene TRBD1, 5 bases. The V gene lost 6 bases and the J gene lost 0 bases, with 14 bases spanning the gap. Germline V lookup: CDR1 MDHEN, CDR2 SYDVKM. This CDR3 is 16 amino acids long. The CDR3 DNA reads TGTGCCAGCAGCCAAGTTGGGACTGCAACTAATGAAAAACTGTTTTTT. This codes for CASSQVGTATNEKLFF.

The sample holds a few counts of this clone. The J gene is TRBJ1-2, the V gene TRBV11-2, with 9 positions matching TRBD1. The V and J ends lost 0 bases and 7 bases, in that order; junction bases with no gene match: 6. This CDR3 has 15 residues. CDR1 is SGHAT and CDR2 is FQNNGV in the germline V gene. The CDR3 bases are TGTGCCAGCAGCTTAGATGGGGGGACAGGGCCTGGCTACACCTTC. Amino acids: CASSLDGGTGPGYTF.

In its sample, this clone is medium-sized. This chain links TRBV6-1 with TRBJ2-7; 8 bases match TRBD2. The trim removed 0 bases at V and 0 bases at J, leaving 1 base unmatched. The CDR3 has 15 residues. Per germline, CDR1 MNHNS and CDR2 SASEGT. CDR3 region: CASSEAGTSSYEQYF. The CDR3 DNA reads TGTGCCAGCAGTGAAGCCGGGACTAGCTCCTACGAGCAGTACTTC.

The chain recombines TRBV6-4 with TRBJ2-1; D gene unclear. Germline loops: CDR1 MRHNA, CDR2 SNTAGT. Trimming cost V 4 bases and J 6 bases, with 10 bases left between them. The CDR3 runs 13 residues. The CDR3 region has the DNA TGTGCCAGCAGTGCCGGGTCCGCCAATGAGCAGTTCTTC. Encoded protein: CASSAGSANEQFF.

This clone has a single count. The chain has TRBV28 and TRBJ2-2; TRBD2 agrees at 10 bases. CDR1 is MDHEN, CDR2 SYDVKM, per germline. J lost 4 bases, V lost 3 bases, and 11 bases had no gene match. The CDR3 spans 18 residues. CDR3 residues: CASSFLPSGRVVTGELFF. The CDR3 DNA is TGTGCCAGCAGTTTCCTGCCAAGCGGGAGGGTGGTCACCGGGGAGCTGTTTTTT. Complete variable domain (other parts from reference TRBV28 and TRBJ2-2): DVKVTQSSRYLVKRTGEKVFLECVQDMDHENMFWYRQDPGLGLRLIYFSYDVKMKEKGDIPEGYSVSREKKERFSLILESASTNQTSMYLCASSFLPSGRVVTGELFFGEGSRLTVL.

The chain uses TRBV7-8 and TRBJ2-7; TRBD1 matches 9 bases. CDR3 size: 14 residues. In germline, CDR1 is SGHVS, CDR2 FQNEAQ. V lost 5 bases and J lost 6; bases outside the gene matches: 8. CDR3 nucleotide sequence: TGTGCCAGCAGCCGTGGGACAGGGAACGGCGAGCAGTACTTC. As protein: CASSRGTGNGEQYF.

The chain employs TRBV5-1 and TRBJ2-1; maybe TRBD2 (6 bases). There are 11 residues in the CDR3. Germline V gives CDR1 SGHRS, CDR2 YFSETQ. The germline V and J ends were trimmed by 4 bases and 13 bases, with 12 bases remaining between them. CDR3: CASSRAGRQFF. The CDR3 nucleotides read TGCGCCAGCAGCCGGGCGGGAAGACAGTTCTTC.

The chain couples TRBV4-3 to TRBJ2-7; weak D call: TRBD1 (6 bases). V was cut by 2 bases and J by 7 bases, with 18 bases left in between. The CDR3 sequence is 15 residues long. Per germline, CDR1 LGHNA and CDR2 YSLEER. CDR3 in amino acids: CASSQYARGEGEQYF. The CDR3 DNA is TGCGCCAGCAGCCAATACGCCAGGGGAGAAGGGGAGCAGTACTTC.

V gene TRBV27 combines with J gene TRBJ1-1; D may be TRBD1 (6 bases). The CDR3 has 13 residues. V was cut by 6 bases and J by 3 bases, with 11 bases left in between. Per germline, CDR1 MNHEY and CDR2 SMNVEV (reference sequence). The CDR3 is CASRMGAYTEAFF. CDR3 DNA: TGTGCCAGCAGAATGGGGGCGTACACTGAAGCTTTCTTT.

The chain uses TRBV4-1 and TRBJ2-7; 7 nucleotides match TRBD2. The CDR3 totals 15 residues. After removal of 3 bases from V and 1 base from J, the junction contained 6 bases not matched to a gene. Germline V CDR1 and CDR2: MGHRA, YSYEKL. The chain's CDR3 is CASSQLAVPSYEQYF. CDR3 DNA: TGCGCCAGCAGCCAGCTAGCGGTACCTTCCTACGAGCAGTACTTC.

The V call is TRBV4-1, the J call TRBJ1-4; D gene unclear. Trimming took off 0 bases at V and 5 bases at J, with 10 bases between the two ends. This CDR3 region has 15 residues. Germline V CDR1 and CDR2: MGHRA, YSYEKL. The CDR3: CASSQDSGLNEKLFF. The CDR3 bases are TGCGCCAGCAGCCAAGATTCCGGTTTAAATGAAAAACTGTTTTTT.

The chain uses TRBV6-1 and TRBJ1-1; 10 nucleotides align to TRBD1. CDR1 and CDR2 (germline): MNHNS, SASEGT. This CDR3 comprises 14 residues. After removal of 4 bases from V and 5 bases from J, the junction contained 4 bases not matched to a gene. The DNA for the CDR3 is TGTGCCAGCAGTGCCGGGACAGGGGAGACTGAAGCTTTCTTT. The encoded protein is CASSAGTGETEAFF.